A selection of T cell receptor beta chains follows, all from one sample in a study of blood T cell repertoires in COVID-19. The repertoire was sequenced with immunoSEQ multiplex PCR; TCRdb's copy has only in-frame clones and lacks some. This sample has about 480,000 clones, with 88% found just once. The source material was PBMCs or T cells enriched from blood (not recorded which). Receptors originate from a woman aged 55 to 70 who had recovered from COVID-19. Each CDR3 is given with its conserved first and last residue. The order of the fields is J gene, clone size, V gene, D gene, CDR3 DNA, CDR3 protein. A D gene is named only where the DNA matches it firmly. Expanded clones get a size class; other rows say once, few or many, or leave the size out.

J gene: TRBJ2-1; clone size: once; V gene: TRBV4-1; D gene: -; CDR3 DNA: TGCGCCAGCAGCTTTTATGGGGGAGGGGGGAACAATGAGCAGTTCTTC; CDR3 protein: CASSFYGGGGNNEQFF
J gene: TRBJ2-2; clone size: -; V gene: TRBV5-1; D gene: -; CDR3 DNA: TGCGCCAGCAGCTCAAAACTAGGACAGATCACCGGGGAGCTGTTTTTT; CDR3 protein: CASSSKLGQITGELFF
J gene: TRBJ2-7; clone size: once; V gene: TRBV13; D gene: -; CDR3 DNA: TGTGCCAGCAGCTTAGTCGGGGAATCCTACGAGCAGTACTTC; CDR3 protein: CASSLVGESYEQYF
J gene: TRBJ2-1; clone size: -; V gene: TRBV30; D gene: TRBD1; CDR3 DNA: TGTGCCTGGAGTGAGGGACAGGGCTCGTACAATGAGCAGTTCTTC; CDR3 protein: CAWSEGQGSYNEQFF
J gene: TRBJ2-4; clone size: -; V gene: TRBV4-1; D gene: -; CDR3 DNA: TGCGCCAGCAGCCAGGACAAAGAGGGGGGGGCAAACATTCAGTACTTC; CDR3 protein: CASSQDKEGGANIQYF
J gene: TRBJ1-2; clone size: once; V gene: TRBV5-4; D gene: TRBD1; CDR3 DNA: TGTGCCAGCAGCTTGGGGGGGGGACAGGACAACTATGGCTACACCTTC; CDR3 protein: CASSLGGGQDNYGYTF
J gene: TRBJ2-2; clone size: once; V gene: TRBV25-1; D gene: -; CDR3 DNA: TGTGCCAGCAGTCATGGGGGGGCCGGGACCGGGGAGCTGTTTTTT; CDR3 protein: CASSHGGAGTGELFF
J gene: TRBJ2-2; clone size: -; V gene: TRBV7-6; D gene: -; CDR3 DNA: TGTGCCAGCAGCTTACACGGGGGAGAGAACACCGGGGAGCTGTTTTTT; CDR3 protein: CASSLHGGENTGELFF
J gene: TRBJ2-1; clone size: -; V gene: TRBV19; D gene: TRBD2; CDR3 DNA: TGTGCCAGTAGTAGGAAACTAGCGGGGGCCGTGAGCTCCTACAATGAGCAGTTCTTC; CDR3 protein: CASSRKLAGAVSSYNEQFF
J gene: TRBJ1-2; clone size: -; V gene: TRBV3-1/TRBV3-2; D gene: -; CDR3 DNA: TGTGCCAGCACCTCCGACAGCCCCTCCGGGGGCTACACCTTC; CDR3 protein: CASTSDSPSGGYTF
J gene: TRBJ2-7; clone size: -; V gene: TRBV5-1; D gene: TRBD2; CDR3 DNA: TGCGCCAGCAGCTTGACTAGCGGGGCCCGCGAGCAGTACTTC; CDR3 protein: CASSLTSGAREQYF
J gene: TRBJ1-3; clone size: -; V gene: TRBV5-5; D gene: -; CDR3 DNA: TGTGCCAGCAGCCTACAGTCCTCTGGAAACACCATATATTTT; CDR3 protein: CASSLQSSGNTIYF
J gene: TRBJ2-2; clone size: -; V gene: TRBV5-8; D gene: TRBD1; CDR3 DNA: TGTGCCAGCAGTACAGGGGCCGGGGAGCTGTTTTTT; CDR3 protein: CASSTGAGELFF
J gene: TRBJ2-2; clone size: once; V gene: TRBV5-1; D gene: TRBD1; CDR3 DNA: TGCGCCAGCAGCTCCCCCAAGGACAGGCCGAACACCGGGGAGCTGTTTTTT; CDR3 protein: CASSSPKDRPNTGELFF
J gene: TRBJ2-5; clone size: -; V gene: TRBV9; D gene: TRBD1; CDR3 DNA: TGTGCCAGCAGCGTAGCTTTGGACAGGGGACAAGAGACCCAGTACTTC; CDR3 protein: CASSVALDRGQETQYF
J gene: TRBJ2-7; clone size: -; V gene: TRBV3-1/TRBV3-2; D gene: TRBD2; CDR3 DNA: TGTGCCAGCGGCGGGGGGTCCTACGAGCAGTACTTC; CDR3 protein: CASGGGSYEQYF
J gene: TRBJ1-2; clone size: -; V gene: TRBV10-3; D gene: TRBD1; CDR3 DNA: TGTGCCATCAGTGAGCTTATGACAGGGGAGAACTATGGCTACACCTTC; CDR3 protein: CAISELMTGENYGYTF
J gene: TRBJ2-6; clone size: once; V gene: TRBV18; D gene: -; CDR3 DNA: TGTGCCAGCTCACCATCTCAGTCTGGGGCCAACGTCCTGACTTTC; CDR3 protein: CASSPSQSGANVLTF
J gene: TRBJ1-1; clone size: -; V gene: TRBV6-5; D gene: -; CDR3 DNA: TGTGCCAGCGGGCCCTTCACTGAAGCTTTCTTT; CDR3 protein: CASGPFTEAFF
J gene: TRBJ1-2; clone size: -; V gene: TRBV5-1; D gene: -; CDR3 DNA: TGCGCCAGCAGCTTGCCCGGGGAAGGCTACACCTTC; CDR3 protein: CASSLPGEGYTF
J gene: TRBJ1-6; clone size: -; V gene: TRBV14; D gene: -; CDR3 DNA: TGTGCCAGCAGCCCCCGTGCGGGGGCCCTGTCCCTCCACTTT; CDR3 protein: CASSPRAGALSLHF
J gene: TRBJ1-2; clone size: -; V gene: TRBV3-1/TRBV3-2; D gene: -; CDR3 DNA: TGTGCCCGCAGCCGGGGGGCGGGGGGCTATGGCTACACCTTC; CDR3 protein: CARSRGAGGYGYTF
J gene: TRBJ2-5; clone size: once; V gene: TRBV18; D gene: TRBD1; CDR3 DNA: TGTGCCAGCTCACCAATGACAGGGGGCGGTGAGACCCAGTACTTC; CDR3 protein: CASSPMTGGGETQYF
J gene: TRBJ1-2; clone size: -; V gene: TRBV2; D gene: -; CDR3 DNA: TGTGCCAGCAGTGGGGGAGGATTCTATGGCTACACCTTC; CDR3 protein: CASSGGGFYGYTF
J gene: TRBJ1-5; clone size: -; V gene: TRBV2; D gene: TRBD1; CDR3 DNA: TGTGCCAGCCAGGGGGTGATCAATCAGCCCCAGCATTTT; CDR3 protein: CASQGVINQPQHF
J gene: TRBJ1-3; clone size: -; V gene: TRBV2; D gene: -; CDR3 DNA: TGTGCCAGCATGGCCGACTCTGGAAACACCATATATTTT; CDR3 protein: CASMADSGNTIYF
J gene: TRBJ1-5; clone size: once; V gene: TRBV12-2; D gene: -; CDR3 DNA: TGTGCAAGTCGCTTTAAATTGACAGTTATCGGCAATCAGCCCCAGCATTTT; CDR3 protein: CASRFKLTVIGNQPQHF
J gene: TRBJ2-3; clone size: -; V gene: TRBV5-4; D gene: TRBD1; CDR3 DNA: TGTGCCAGCAGCCCAGACAGGGGTGATACGCAGTATTTT; CDR3 protein: CASSPDRGDTQYF
J gene: TRBJ1-4; clone size: -; V gene: TRBV2; D gene: TRBD1; CDR3 DNA: TGTGCCAGCAGTAAGGGACAGGGTGACGAAAAACTGTTTTTT; CDR3 protein: CASSKGQGDEKLFF
J gene: TRBJ2-2; clone size: -; V gene: TRBV24-1; D gene: -; CDR3 DNA: TGTGCCACCAGGCCGGGACATGGCACCGGGGAGCTGTTTTTT; CDR3 protein: CATRPGHGTGELFF
J gene: TRBJ2-3; clone size: -; V gene: TRBV6-1; D gene: -; CDR3 DNA: TGTGCCAGCAGTGTCTCGGTGATAGGGACTGGCACAGATACGCAGTATTTT; CDR3 protein: CASSVSVIGTGTDTQYF
J gene: TRBJ1-1; clone size: few; V gene: TRBV14; D gene: -; CDR3 DNA: TGTGCCAGCAGCCAAGCCCCCGCGGGAACTGAAGCTTTCTTT; CDR3 protein: CASSQAPAGTEAFF
J gene: TRBJ1-6; clone size: -; V gene: TRBV5-1; D gene: TRBD1; CDR3 DNA: TGCGCCAGCAGTTCGTACCGGGACAGTTCCTATAATTCACCCCTCCACTTT; CDR3 protein: CASSSYRDSSYNSPLHF
J gene: TRBJ1-4; clone size: once; V gene: TRBV9; D gene: -; CDR3 DNA: TGTGCCAGCAGCCGTTTGGGGGGACGTGAAAAACTGTTTTTT; CDR3 protein: CASSRLGGREKLFF
J gene: TRBJ1-3; clone size: -; V gene: TRBV3-1/TRBV3-2; D gene: -; CDR3 DNA: TGTGCCAGCAGCCAAGCCAGGGGCAGCTCTGGAAACACCATATATTTT; CDR3 protein: CASSQARGSSGNTIYF
J gene: TRBJ1-5; clone size: -; V gene: TRBV10-3; D gene: -; CDR3 DNA: TGTGCCATCAGTGAGCCTTTGGACAGTAATAGCAATCAGCCCCAGCATTTT; CDR3 protein: CAISEPLDSNSNQPQHF
J gene: TRBJ2-3; clone size: -; V gene: TRBV7-9; D gene: -; CDR3 DNA: TGTGCCAGCAGCTTACGCGGGGAAAGCACAGATACGCAGTATTTT; CDR3 protein: CASSLRGESTDTQYF
J gene: TRBJ2-1; clone size: -; V gene: TRBV11-2; D gene: TRBD1; CDR3 DNA: TGTGCCAGCAGCTTAGGACAGGGGGGTTACAATGAGCAGTTCTTC; CDR3 protein: CASSLGQGGYNEQFF
J gene: TRBJ1-2; clone size: -; V gene: TRBV5-1; D gene: -; CDR3 DNA: TGCGCCAGCAGCCCAGGACAGTCCTATGGCTACACCTTC; CDR3 protein: CASSPGQSYGYTF
J gene: TRBJ1-3; clone size: -; V gene: TRBV10-3; D gene: -; CDR3 DNA: TGTGCCATCAGACAAACAGGGAGCTCTGGAAACACCATATATTTT; CDR3 protein: CAIRQTGSSGNTIYF
J gene: TRBJ2-7; clone size: -; V gene: TRBV7-2; D gene: -; CDR3 DNA: TGTGCCAGCAGCCACGGGGTCCCCGAGCAGTACTTC; CDR3 protein: CASSHGVPEQYF
J gene: TRBJ1-5; clone size: -; V gene: TRBV5-1; D gene: -; CDR3 DNA: TGCGCCAGCAGCTTGGAACGGGATAGCAATCAGCCCCAGCATTTT; CDR3 protein: CASSLERDSNQPQHF
J gene: TRBJ1-3; clone size: -; V gene: TRBV6-5; D gene: -; CDR3 DNA: TGTGCCAGCAGTTACGCCTACAGGGCTGGAAACACCATATATTTT; CDR3 protein: CASSYAYRAGNTIYF
J gene: TRBJ2-1; clone size: -; V gene: TRBV5-1; D gene: TRBD2; CDR3 DNA: TGCGCCAGCAGCTCGGGGGGGATTTACAATGAGCAGTTCTTC; CDR3 protein: CASSSGGIYNEQFF
J gene: TRBJ2-1; clone size: -; V gene: TRBV4-2; D gene: TRBD2; CDR3 DNA: TGTGCCAGCAGCCTCGCTAGCGGGGGGGAATATGAGCAGTTCTTC; CDR3 protein: CASSLASGGEYEQFF
J gene: TRBJ2-7; clone size: -; V gene: TRBV7-9; D gene: -; CDR3 DNA: TGTGCCAGCATAGGGGGGGCAAGCTCCTACGAGCAGTACTTC; CDR3 protein: CASIGGASSYEQYF
J gene: TRBJ1-2; clone size: -; V gene: TRBV27; D gene: TRBD1; CDR3 DNA: TGTGCCAGCAGTTTAACCCCGGGACAGGGAGGGTATGGCTACACCTTC; CDR3 protein: CASSLTPGQGGYGYTF
J gene: TRBJ2-3; clone size: -; V gene: TRBV9; D gene: TRBD1; CDR3 DNA: TGTGCCAGCAGCCCCCGGGACAGGGAAGATACGCAGTATTTT; CDR3 protein: CASSPRDREDTQYF
J gene: TRBJ1-3; clone size: -; V gene: TRBV6-5; D gene: -; CDR3 DNA: TGTGCCAGCAGCCGAGAGGCTGGCTCTGGAAACACCATATATTTT; CDR3 protein: CASSREAGSGNTIYF
J gene: TRBJ1-5; clone size: -; V gene: TRBV24-1; D gene: TRBD1; CDR3 DNA: TGTGCCACCAGTGAAAAGACAGGGTATAGCAATCAGCCCCAGCATTTT; CDR3 protein: CATSEKTGYSNQPQHF
J gene: TRBJ2-1; clone size: -; V gene: TRBV2; D gene: -; CDR3 DNA: TGTGCCAGCAGTGACGACAGACTGGCGAATGAGCAGTTCTTC; CDR3 protein: CASSDDRLANEQFF
J gene: TRBJ1-3; clone size: -; V gene: TRBV11-2; D gene: -; CDR3 DNA: TGTGCCAGCAGCACGCTGGTGGGGCCTGGAAACACCATATATTTT; CDR3 protein: CASSTLVGPGNTIYF
J gene: TRBJ1-5; clone size: -; V gene: TRBV23-1; D gene: TRBD1; CDR3 DNA: TGCGCCAGCAGCCGGGGACAGCGGTTGGGTCAGCCCCAGCATTTT; CDR3 protein: CASSRGQRLGQPQHF
J gene: TRBJ2-2; clone size: -; V gene: TRBV5-1; D gene: -; CDR3 DNA: TGCGCCAGCTCCATCCTAGGGGGTGCGAACACCGGGGAGCTGTTTTTT; CDR3 protein: CASSILGGANTGELFF
J gene: TRBJ2-1; clone size: few; V gene: TRBV6-5; D gene: TRBD2; CDR3 DNA: TGTGCCAGCGGCCGACTAGCGGGGGTTAACAATGAGCAGTTCTTC; CDR3 protein: CASGRLAGVNNEQFF
J gene: TRBJ1-6; clone size: -; V gene: TRBV27; D gene: TRBD1; CDR3 DNA: TGTGCCAGCAGCCCTACAGGGGTCAATTCACCCCTCCACTTT; CDR3 protein: CASSPTGVNSPLHF
J gene: TRBJ2-7; clone size: -; V gene: TRBV11-2; D gene: TRBD1; CDR3 DNA: TGTGCCAGCAGTATAGCGTCAGGGGGTCCCTACGAGCAGTACTTC; CDR3 protein: CASSIASGGPYEQYF
J gene: TRBJ1-2; clone size: -; V gene: TRBV5-6; D gene: -; CDR3 DNA: TGTGCCAGCAGCTTGGAAGCGGGGGCCCCTTATGGCTACACCTTC; CDR3 protein: CASSLEAGAPYGYTF
J gene: TRBJ1-1; clone size: once; V gene: TRBV29-1; D gene: -; CDR3 DNA: TGCAGCGTTGAAACATACAGGGATGGCGCTTTCTTT; CDR3 protein: CSVETYRDGAFF